This is a list of T cell receptor beta chains from one sample in a study of T cell repertoires in cytomegalovirus infection. Via MiXCR, TCRdb re-called the reads, giving one row per CDR3 protein. In the table there are some 390,000 distinct CDR3 sequences, 15% to 20% of which are singletons. The sequenced sample was PBMCs. The receptor source for this set is a human donor in good health (CMV status not recorded). Some clones in this sample may be carry-over from other donors' samples. Both conserved end residues are part of each CDR3. A D gene is named only where the DNA matches it firmly. Only some rows state a clone size, as once, few, many or a class for expanded clones.

d_call	clone_size	v_call	j_call	cdr3_nt	cdr3_aa
NA	few	TRBV7-2	TRBJ2-4	TGTGCCAGCAGCGCCCGACAGGGAGGGGACATTCAGTACTTC	CASSARQGGDIQYF
TRBD2	few	TRBV6-5	TRBJ2-7	TGTGCCAGCAGTTACGCCTCGTCGGGGGGCGAGCAGTACTTC	CASSYASSGGEQYF
TRBD2	NA	TRBV28	TRBJ2-5	TGTGCCAGCAGGCTAGCGGGGGGCAGGGCGACCCAGTACTTC	CASRLAGGRATQYF
NA	many	TRBV7-2	TRBJ2-6	TGTGCCAGCAGCTTAGAAACAGGCTTATACTCTGGGGCCAACGTCCTGACTTTC	CASSLETGLYSGANVLTF
NA	NA	TRBV6-5	TRBJ1-1	TGTGCCAGCAGTGGTGGCAGAAACACTGAAGCTTTCTTT	CASSGGRNTEAFF
NA	NA	TRBV12-3/TRBV12-4	TRBJ2-2	TGTGCCAGCAGTTTAAGGTCGTACACAGGGAACTGGCAGAGGGTAGGGGAGCTGTTTTTT	CASSLRSYTGNWQRVGELFF
NA	NA	TRBV2	TRBJ1-5	TGTGCCAACAACCAGGGAGCGGGGCCCCAGCATTTT	CANNQGAGPQHF
NA	few	TRBV7-9	TRBJ2-1	TGTGCCAGCACCAAAGAAGAGCGGGAGCAGTTCTTC	CASTKEEREQFF
TRBD1	few	TRBV6-8	TRBJ2-7	TGTGCCAGCACCGGGACAGGGGTTACCGAGCAGTACTTC	CASTGTGVTEQYF
NA	many	TRBV7-2	TRBJ2-3	TGTGCCAGCAGCCCCCGGAGGGACACAGATACGCAGTATTTT	CASSPRRDTDTQYF
NA	many	TRBV7-6	TRBJ2-1	TGTGCCAGCAGCCCCAGTGGGGCGAGGGGTTACAATGAGCAGTTCTTC	CASSPSGARGYNEQFF
TRBD1	many	TRBV7-8	TRBJ2-7	TGTGCCAGCAGCCGGGACAGGGCCGATGGGTACGAGCAGTACTTC	CASSRDRADGYEQYF
NA	NA	TRBV12-5	TRBJ1-1	TGTGCTAGTGGTTTCGGGTTCGGCACTGAAGCTTTCTTT	CASGFGFGTEAFF
TRBD1	NA	TRBV5-1	TRBJ1-5	TGCGCCAGCAGCTGGGACAGCGATCAGCCCCAGCATTTT	CASSWDSDQPQHF
TRBD1	NA	TRBV7-9	TRBJ2-7	TGTGCCAGCAGCTCCGGACCGGGACAGGGGTACTACGAGCAGTACTTC	CASSSGPGQGYYEQYF
NA	many	TRBV28	TRBJ1-2	TGTGCCACGCTGCAGACAGTTAACTATGGCTACACCTTC	CATLQTVNYGYTF
NA	few	TRBV28	TRBJ1-1	TGTGCCAGCAGCCCCCCCGCTTTCTTT	CASSPPAFF
NA	few	TRBV12-3/TRBV12-4	TRBJ1-2	TGTGCCAGCAGTTTAGGGGTGGTCACTGGCTACACCTTC	CASSLGVVTGYTF
NA	many	TRBV12-3/TRBV12-4	TRBJ2-5	TGTGCCAGCAGTTTAGGGCAAGTGGGGATCGTGGGGGCCCAGTACTTC	CASSLGQVGIVGAQYF
NA	many	TRBV7-2	TRBJ2-7	TGTGCCAGCAGCTTAGGGCAGGTCGCCTACGAGCAGTACTTC	CASSLGQVAYEQYF
NA	NA	TRBV7-9	TRBJ1-1	TGTGCCAGCAGCTTAGCGCGTTTCGGGGACCCAGACGCTTTCTTT	CASSLARFGDPDAFF
NA	many	TRBV7-2	TRBJ1-2	TGTGCCAGCAGCCAAGACTGGGGGGCTGGCTATGGCTACACCTTC	CASSQDWGAGYGYTF
TRBD1	few	TRBV2	TRBJ2-7	TGTGCCAGCACAAGGCGGACAGGGGGCGGCGAGCAGTACTTC	CASTRRTGGGEQYF
NA	many	TRBV7-2	TRBJ2-2	TGTGCCAGCAGCGCCCGAGGGGCGAGGACCGGGGAGCTGTTTTTT	CASSARGARTGELFF
NA	NA	TRBV9	TRBJ1-1	TGTGCCAGCAGCGTGAGGGACACTGAAGCTTTCTTT	CASSVRDTEAFF
NA	many	TRBV12-3/TRBV12-4	TRBJ2-3	TGTGCCAGCAGCCGCGGGGCAGATACGCAGTATTTT	CASSRGADTQYF
NA	few	TRBV5-4	TRBJ2-1	TGTGCCAGCAGCCCAGGGCCCCCACTACAACACAATGAGCAGTTCTTC	CASSPGPPLQHNEQFF
NA	NA	TRBV7-2	TRBJ2-3	TGTACCAGCAGCTTGAGAGTTCTTGGAGCAGATACGCAGTATTTC	CTSSLRVLGADTQYF
NA	many	TRBV6-1	TRBJ1-3	TGTGCCAGCAGTGATATCAGGAACTCTGGAAACACCATATATTTT	CASSDIRNSGNTIYF
NA	NA	TRBV20-1	TRBJ2-4	TGCAGTGCTAGAGGGACCCTCGAAAACATTCAGTACTTC	CSARGTLENIQYF
TRBD2	NA	TRBV20-1	TRBJ2-5	TGCAGTGCTAGAGAGCCCCAGGCTAGCGGAGAGACCCAGTACTTC	CSAREPQASGETQYF
NA	NA	TRBV7-8	TRBJ1-1	TGTGCCAGCAGCCCGGCCCCCCGCGGCTTGAACACTGAAGCTTTCTTT	CASSPAPRGLNTEAFF
NA	many	TRBV7-2	TRBJ2-3	TGTGCCAACGCGAGGTGGCCTAGGGGTGATACGCAGTATTTT	CANARWPRGDTQYF
TRBD2	NA	TRBV6-1	TRBJ2-5	TGTGCCAGCAGTAGGGAGGGGAACGGGGAGACCCAGTACTTC	CASSREGNGETQYF
TRBD2	NA	TRBV18	TRBJ2-7	TGTGCCAGCTCACCAGGGGGGGACCTCTACGAGCAGTACTTC	CASSPGGDLYEQYF
TRBD1	many	TRBV7-2	TRBJ2-5	TGTGCCAGCAGCTCAAGGACAGGACAAGAGACCCAGTACTTC	CASSSRTGQETQYF
NA	many	TRBV7-2	TRBJ1-1	TGTGCCAGCAGCGCTGACAGGTTTACTGAAGCTTTCTTT	CASSADRFTEAFF
NA	few	TRBV27	TRBJ1-5	TGTGCCAGCAGTTCTCGCCATCCCCCCAATCAGCCCCAGCATTTT	CASSSRHPPNQPQHF
TRBD2	many	TRBV7-2	TRBJ2-1	TGTGCCAGCAGCTTTCCCGGACTAGCGCCTCACAATGAGCAGTTCTTC	CASSFPGLAPHNEQFF
NA	few	TRBV6-1	TRBJ2-1	TGTGCCAGCAGTTTCTTCGGGAGTAATGAGCAGTTCTTC	CASSFFGSNEQFF
NA	NA	TRBV11-2	TRBJ1-1	TGTGCCAGCAGCCTAAGGAAGTTGGGGCTTATGAACACTGAAGCTTTCTTT	CASSLRKLGLMNTEAFF
NA	NA	TRBV4-1	TRBJ1-2	TGCGCCAGCAGCCGAGAACAGGGTTTAGGCTATGGCTACACCTTC	CASSREQGLGYGYTF
NA	many	TRBV7-2	TRBJ2-7	TGTGCCAGCAGCCCAGGGTCCGGCTACTCCTACGAGCAGTACTTC	CASSPGSGYSYEQYF
NA	NA	TRBV29-1	TRBJ2-1	TGCAGCGTTGAACCCGTTGCCAGCGATGAGCAGTTCTTC	CSVEPVASDEQFF
NA	NA	TRBV10-3	TRBJ1-1	TGTGCCATCAGTGAGTCAGGAGTAGGCACTGAAGCTTTCTTT	CAISESGVGTEAFF
NA	NA	TRBV18	TRBJ2-7	TGTGCCAGCTCACGGTCCCTCGAGCAGTACTTC	CASSRSLEQYF
NA	few	TRBV5-1	TRBJ1-1	TGCGCCAGCAGCTTGGGAAGGTTCGGGAACACTGAAGCTTTCTTT	CASSLGRFGNTEAFF
TRBD2	few	TRBV4-3	TRBJ2-1	TGCGCCAGCAGATCGGCACTAGCGGGAGGGAACAATGAGCAGTTCTTC	CASRSALAGGNNEQFF
NA	few	TRBV7-2	TRBJ1-1	TGTGCCAGCAGCCAAAACAGAGACACTGAAGCTTTCTTT	CASSQNRDTEAFF
NA	NA	TRBV3-1	TRBJ1-1	TGTGCCAGCAGCCAAAGGGGAGGTGCCACTGAAGCTTTCTTT	CASSQRGGATEAFF
NA	few	TRBV24-1	TRBJ2-1	TGTGCCACCAGTGTCGGCAATGAGCAGTTCTTC	CATSVGNEQFF
NA	few	TRBV3-1	TRBJ2-5	TGTGCCAGCAGCCACATGAGCGGCCAAGAGACCCAGTACTTC	CASSHMSGQETQYF
NA	NA	TRBV5-1	TRBJ1-1	TGCGCCAGCAGCTTTTCCCAGGGAGGCGGCACTGAAGCTTTCTTT	CASSFSQGGGTEAFF
NA	many	TRBV2	TRBJ1-1	TGTGCCAGTGGGATCAGTGAAGCTTTCTTT	CASGISEAFF